These 31 T cell receptor beta chains originate from one sample sequenced in a study of T-cell reconstitution after alpha-beta-depleted transplantation in children (dated by TCRdb to the mid-2010s). The treatment or condition label corresponds to: allogeneic hematopoietic cell transplantation with graft depleted of TCRalphabeta T cells and CD19 B cells. Library creation used PCR. Sequencing was carried out with an Illumina HiSeq 2500. To normalize quantification of the TCRbeta repertoire, the TCR libraries were built with molecular barcoding that relied on unique molecular identifiers. TCRdb reran the public reads through fastp at Q25 and MiXCR, keeping productive beta chains. Rows merge per CDR3 protein into single entries with the most common DNA and genes. Present in this sample are 500,000 to 750,000 distinct CDR3 sequences, 25% to 30% of which were seen just once. About a third of the sample belongs to the ten largest clones.

This sample comprised PBMCs, obtained before TCRalphabeta/CD19-depleted stem cell transplant. These receptors were collected from a boy less than two years old with Wiskott-Aldrich syndrome, due to receive a stem cell transplant.

This clonotype was counted between two and nine times. The genes are TRBV6-5 and TRBJ2-2; D call uncertain. The CDR3 has 13 residues. Trimming left V 2 bases short and J 3 bases short, with 4 bases between. Looked up from germline, CDR1 is MNHEY and CDR2 is SVGAGI. The CDR3 reads CASSYRDTGELFF. Written as DNA, the CDR3 is TGTGCCAGCAGTTACAGGGACACCGGGGAGCTGTTTTTT.

This clonotype occurred a few times. The chain couples TRBV27 to TRBJ1-2, with 8 bases aligning to TRBD1. Germline lookup yields CDR1 MNHEY and CDR2 SMNVEV (reference sequence). V was pared by 4 bases and J by 7 bases, with 5 bases of the junction left unmatched. This CDR3 has 13 residues. CDR3: CASSYRTGSGYTF. The CDR3 DNA sequence: TGTGCCAGCAGTTACCGGACAGGGTCTGGCTACACCTTC.

This clonotype was picked up a small number of times. The rearrangement links TRBV6-1 to TRBJ2-2, with 11 bases that match TRBD1. V trimming: 7 bases; J trimming: 0 bases; junction bases outside the gene matches: 7. Germline CDR1 and CDR2: MNHNS and SASEGT. The length of the CDR3 is 17 residues. The CDR3 DNA is TGTGCCAGCACCATCAAGGGACAGGGGGCGAACACCGGGGAGCTGTTTTTT. Translation: CASTIKGQGANTGELFF.

The genes are TRBV28 and TRBJ2-1, with 10 nucleotides matching TRBD2. J was trimmed by 7 bases and V by 9 bases; bases with no gene match: 9. CDR1 and CDR2 from the germline V gene are MDHEN and SYDVKM. The CDR3 has 14 residues. The CDR3 region is CASLTSGKYNEQFF. The CDR3 nucleotides read TGTGCCAGTCTAACTAGCGGGAAGTATAATGAGCAGTTCTTC.

CDR3 in amino acids: CSANLGGGGTDTQYF. The CDR3 DNA reads as TGCAGTGCTAACCTTGGAGGGGGCGGCACAGATACGCAGTATTTT. The gene calls are TRBV20-1 and TRBJ2-3; a weak D match, TRBD1 (7 bases). The CDR3 has 15 amino acids. CDR1 is DFQATT and CDR2 is SNEGSKA in the germline V gene (reference sequence). V was cut by 4 bases and J by 1 base, with 15 bases left in between.

This CDR3 reads CASSPNVETQYF. Here the CDR3 DNA reads TGTGCCAGCTCACCAAATGTGGAGACCCAGTACTTC. V and J are TRBV18 and TRBJ2-5; D uncertain. The CDR3 consists of 12 residues. Germline V gene data show CDR1 as KGHSH and CDR2 as LQKENI. Between the trimmed V and J ends, which lost 2 bases and 5 bases, there was a span of 6 bases.

The rearrangement uses TRBV7-9 and TRBJ2-5; 14 nucleotides align to TRBD2. This CDR3 has 17 residues. Germline assignment: CDR1 SEHNR and CDR2 FQNEAQ (reference sequence). The V segment lost 4 bases and the J segment 2 bases; nucleotides outside the gene matches: 6. The CDR3 coding sequence is TGTGCCAGCAGCTCAGGGACTAGCGGGAGCGGACAAGAGACCCAGTACTTC. Translated, it gives CASSSGTSGSGQETQYF.

This clonotype was counted only a few times. The gene calls are TRBV5-1 and TRBJ2-1; 10 positions agree with TRBD2. Germline CDR1 reads SGHRS; CDR2 reads YFSETQ. V lost 4 bases to trimming and J lost 7 bases; unmatched junction nucleotides: 11. The CDR3 is 16 residues long. The CDR3 nucleotides are TGCGCCAGCAGCACAAAACTAGCGGGGCTTCCTAATGAGCAGTTCTTC. Translating it yields CASSTKLAGLPNEQFF.

The CDR3 spells CAISDGLAGGPTGELFF. The DNA of the CDR3 is TGTGCCATCAGTGATGGACTAGCGGGAGGGCCGACCGGGGAGCTGTTTTTT. The chain carries TRBV10-3 and TRBJ2-2, with TRBD2 identical over 15 bases. V gave up 3 bases and J gave up 5 bases; unmatched junction bases: 4. Per the germline V gene, CDR1 is ENHRY and CDR2 is SYGVKD. The CDR3 has 17 residues.

The V and J genes are TRBV5-1 and TRBJ2-7, with TRBD2 matching 12 bases. The junction had 2 bases not matched to a gene; V was cut back by 2 bases and J by 2 bases. This CDR3 contains 15 residues. The germline CDR1 and CDR2 sequences are SGHRS and YFSETQ. CDR3 region: CASSLRLAGAYEQYF. CDR3 nucleotide sequence: TGCGCCAGCAGCTTACGACTAGCGGGGGCCTACGAGCAGTACTTC.

The table lists this clonotype with a few counts. The chain employs TRBV20-1 and TRBJ1-6; D is undetermined. The CDR3 sequence is 15 residues long. The germline V gene has CDR1 DFQATT and CDR2 SNEGSKA (reference sequence). The V and J ends lost 2 bases and 0 bases respectively, with 8 bases between them. CDR3 DNA: TGCAGTGCTAGAAGCGTGAGCTCCTATAATTCACCCCTCCACTTT. It encodes CSARSVSSYNSPLHF.

The rearrangement uses TRBV20-1 and TRBJ2-1; 14 nucleotides match TRBD2. CDR1 and CDR2 (germline): DFQATT, SNEGSKA (reference sequence). The V segment lost 6 bases and the J segment 1 base; nucleotides outside the gene matches: 2. This CDR3 is 15 amino acids long. The CDR3 DNA sequence: TGCAGTGCAAGACTAGCGGGAGGGTCCTACAATGAGCAGTTCTTC. It specifies CSARLAGGSYNEQFF.

A few counts support this clonotype. The CDR3 DNA reads as TGTGCCAGTAGCACTTGGACAGGCGGCACAGATACGCAGTATTTT. Its translation is CASSTWTGGTDTQYF. V gene TRBV19 combines with J gene TRBJ2-3; 7 bases fit TRBD1. The CDR3 has 15 residues. V lost 6 bases and J lost 1; bases outside the gene matches: 7. From germline, CDR1 is LNHDA and CDR2 SQIVND (reference sequence).

This chain links TRBV5-1 with TRBJ2-1; possibly TRBD2 for D (6 bases). The V gene's germline CDR1 is SGHRS and CDR2 YFSETQ. The CDR3 is 16 residues long. Trimming removed 1 base at V and 7 bases at J, with 18 bases between. The CDR3 bases are TGCGCCAGCAGCTTGCTAGCGACCTCCTACCAAAATGAGCAGTTCTTC. It specifies CASSLLATSYQNEQFF.

This clonotype turned up a few times. The J gene is TRBJ1-1, the V gene TRBV20-1; no clear D. Looked up from germline, CDR1 is DFQATT and CDR2 is SNEGSKA (reference sequence). V was cut by 1 base and J by 6 bases, with 12 bases left in between. This CDR3 is 13 amino acids long. DNA of the CDR3: TGCAGTGCTAGAGCGTCCCTACCCGCTGAAGCTTTCTTT. Encoded protein: CSARASLPAEAFF.

The V and J genes are TRBV12-3 or TRBV12-4 and TRBJ2-1, with D perhaps matching TRBD2 (5 bases). With 6 bases removed from V and 4 bases from J, the gap between germline ends came to 16 bases. CDR3 length: 15 residues. CDR3: CASSLDYMTYNEQFF. The CDR3 DNA is TGTGCCAGCAGCCTAGACTATATGACATACAATGAGCAGTTCTTC.

This sequence joins TRBV14 and TRBJ2-1; D gene uncertain. The germline V and J ends were trimmed by 1 base and 9 bases, with 13 bases remaining between them. Per germline, CDR1 SGHDN and CDR2 FVKESK. This CDR3 is 14 amino acids long. In DNA, the CDR3 is TGTGCCAGCAGCCAAGGTCCCTTCCGACCTGAGCAGTTCTTC. It translates to CASSQGPFRPEQFF.

The rearrangement joins TRBV20-1 to TRBJ2-7; possible D gene TRBD2, 5 bases. Germline-derived CDR1 and CDR2 are DFQATT and SNEGSKA (reference sequence). The CDR3 runs 19 residues. V gave up 3 bases and J gave up 0 bases, with 27 bases separating them. The CDR3 loop is CSARSLLAALSGGSYEQYF. CDR3 nucleotides: TGCAGTGCTAGGAGCCTCCTAGCTGCCTTAAGTGGTGGCTCCTACGAGCAGTACTTC.

This clonotype was detected once. This chain links TRBV5-1 with TRBJ2-7, with D unclear. Germline CDR1 and CDR2: SGHRS and YFSETQ. Trimming removed 2 bases at V and 2 bases at J, with 8 bases between. The CDR3 has 13 amino acids. DNA for the CDR3: TGCGCCAGCAGCTTCAACAGTCCCTACGAGCAGTACTTC. This translates into CASSFNSPYEQYF.

This clonotype was seen a few times. The V call is TRBV5-4, the J call TRBJ2-1, with TRBD2 identical over 14 bases. Germline V lookup: CDR1 SGHNT, CDR2 YYREEE (reference sequence). Germline trimming cut 0 bases from V and 3 bases from J; bases unmatched to any gene: 11. The CDR3 length is 20 residues. The CDR3 sequence is CASSLEGGLAGEVHYNEQFF. The CDR3 coding sequence is TGTGCCAGCAGCTTGGAGGGGGGACTAGCGGGAGAAGTTCACTACAATGAGCAGTTCTTC.

V usage is TRBV7-6 and J usage is TRBJ2-1; D unclear. Trimming removed 3 bases from V and 7 bases from J, with 10 bases in between. The CDR3 runs 13 residues. Germline V gene sequence: CDR1 SGHVS, CDR2 FNYEAQ. CDR3 bases: TGTGCCAGCAGCTTCTCCCCCACGAATGAGCAGTTCTTC. Encoded protein: CASSFSPTNEQFF.

The rearrangement joins TRBV5-1 to TRBJ2-3; TRBD1 aligns across 11 bases. The ends lost 0 bases at V and 4 bases at J; junction bases unmatched: 7. CDR1 and CDR2 from the germline V gene are SGHRS and YFSETQ. The CDR3 is made up of 17 amino acids. This CDR3 is CASSLGGPGQGADTQYF. The CDR3 nucleotides read TGCGCCAGCAGCTTGGGGGGACCGGGACAGGGGGCAGATACGCAGTATTTT.

J is TRBJ2-1 and V is TRBV10-3; 8 bases align to TRBD2. V was pared by 3 bases and J by 6 bases, with 1 base of the junction left unmatched. This CDR3 contains 13 residues. Germline assignment: CDR1 ENHRY and CDR2 SYGVKD. CDR3 residues: CAISDGTSNEQFF. The CDR3 DNA reads TGTGCCATCAGTGATGGGACTAGCAATGAGCAGTTCTTC.

In its sample, this clonotype was seen a few times. The chain uses TRBV15 and TRBJ2-1, with D maybe TRBD1 (7 bases). Germline values: CDR1 LNHNV, CDR2 YYDKDF (reference sequence). The length of the CDR3 is 17 residues. The ends were cut back, 0 bases at V and 10 bases at J, with 22 bases in the middle. CDR3 DNA sequence: TGTGCCACCAGCAGAGATCCCAGGGGGGAGGTTTCGGGGGAGCAGTTCTTC. It is translated as CATSRDPRGEVSGEQFF.

The chain couples TRBV24-1 to TRBJ2-1, with D possibly TRBD2 on 5 matching bases. The CDR3 is made up of 13 amino acids. Germline CDR1 is KGHDR and CDR2 is SFDVKD. The V gene lost 1 base and the J gene lost 5 bases, with 5 bases spanning the gap. The CDR3 spells CATSDFGDNEQFF. The CDR3, as DNA: TGTGCCACCAGTGATTTCGGGGACAATGAGCAGTTCTTC.

The chain recombines TRBV5-1 with TRBJ2-1; 8 bases are a match to TRBD2. Germline CDR1 and CDR2: SGHRS and YFSETQ. The CDR3 is 14 residues long. The ends lost 1 base at V and 8 bases at J; junction bases unmatched: 5. This CDR3 is CASSLSGSLYEQFF. CDR3 in DNA: TGCGCCAGCAGCTTGAGCGGGAGCCTCTATGAGCAGTTCTTC.

V is TRBV5-1 and J is TRBJ2-2; D possibly corresponds to TRBD2 (5 bases). The length of the CDR3 is 17 residues. CDR1 and CDR2 from the germline V gene are SGHRS and YFSETQ. The V end lost 0 bases, the J end lost 0 bases, and 12 bases lay between the germline ends. CDR3 coding DNA: TGCGCCAGCAGCTTGGCCCCGGGAAGTCCGAACACCGGGGAGCTGTTTTTT. The encoded protein is CASSLAPGSPNTGELFF.

The genes are TRBV20-1 and TRBJ2-3; 7 nucleotides match TRBD1. In germline, CDR1 is DFQATT, CDR2 SNEGSKA (reference sequence). Trimming removed 5 bases from V and 7 bases from J; junction bases left unmatched: 15. The CDR3 length is 15 residues. CDR3 in amino acids: CSAPNIGGYLNTQYF. The CDR3 bases are TGCAGTGCTCCAAACATAGGGGGCTACTTAAATACGCAGTATTTT.

V and J are TRBV27 and TRBJ1-5, with 7 bases aligning to TRBD1. Germline values: CDR1 MNHEY, CDR2 SMNVEV (reference sequence). The J segment lost 0 bases and the V segment lost 5 bases, leaving 7 bases of the junction unmatched. The CDR3 contains 16 residues. The CDR3 spells CASSPGTDYSNQPQHF. CDR3 coding DNA: TGTGCCAGCAGTCCGGGGACAGATTATAGCAATCAGCCCCAGCATTTT.

The chain has TRBV5-1 and TRBJ2-7, with 15 bases lining up with TRBD2. CDR1 SGHRS and CDR2 YFSETQ come from the germline V gene. This CDR3 is built from 16 residues. Germline trimming cut 4 bases from V and 3 bases from J; bases unmatched to any gene: 5. CDR3 loop: CASSGGTSGRIYEQYF. CDR3 DNA sequence: TGCGCCAGCAGCGGCGGGACTAGCGGGAGGATCTACGAGCAGTACTTC.

This clonotype was seen a handful of times. The rearrangement uses TRBV25-1 and TRBJ2-7; no reliable D call. CDR3 size: 12 residues. Germline V gene sequence: CDR1 MGHDK, CDR2 SYGVNS. The ends were cut back, 3 bases at V and 3 bases at J, with 6 bases in the middle. The CDR3 DNA sequence: TGTGCCAGCAGTGATCAGAACTACGAGCAGTACTTC. This gives the protein CASSDQNYEQYF.